The 9 T cell receptor beta chains in this list originate from one sample, sequenced in a study of shared clonotypes between healthy human individuals. Some clones are missing from TCRdb's copy, which holds only in-frame ones; the method was immunoSEQ multiplex PCR. In the table there are some 1,400,000 clones, approximately 97% of which are singletons. The sequencing sample was made of naive CD4+ T cells sorted from blood. The subset was: CD45RA+ positively selected. The receptors stem from a man younger than 40 in good health.

Concerning this clone: A junction end diverges from the germline sequence, so it may reflect a read error. The V call is TRBV6-1, the J call TRBJ1-5; the D gene is possibly TRBD1 (5 bases). CDR1 is MNHNS, CDR2 SASEGT, per germline. The CDR3 spans 12 residues. The CDR3 DNA reads as TGTGCCAGCACTGAAAGGGGCCAGCCCCAGCATTTT. This codes for CASTERGQPQHF.

The rearrangement links TRBV28 to TRBJ2-7; D remains unclear. CDR3 size: 20 residues. The V end lost 4 bases, the J end lost 0 bases, and 28 bases lay between the germline ends. Germline V gene sequence: CDR1 MDHEN, CDR2 SYDVKM. CDR3 nucleotides: TGTGCCAGCAGTTCCCCTTTTGGGAACCTACATGGGCAAAGCTCCTACGAGCAGTACTTC. Its protein product is CASSSPFGNLHGQSSYEQYF.

This chain uses TRBV7-9 with TRBJ1-1; D remains unclear. The CDR3 contains 15 residues. With 4 bases removed from V and 6 bases from J, the gap between germline ends came to 18 bases. Germline V gives CDR1 SEHNR, CDR2 FQNEAQ (reference sequence). This CDR3 reads CASSSLQIFGAEAFF. The CDR3 DNA is TGTGCCAGCAGCTCCCTACAGATTTTTGGGGCTGAAGCTTTCTTT.

V is TRBV11-1 and J is TRBJ1-1, with TRBD1 as a possible D gene (6 bases). The CDR3 loop spans 15 amino acids. V gave up 4 bases and J gave up 2 bases, with 14 bases separating them. Germline V gene sequence: CDR1 SGHAT, CDR2 FQDESV (reference sequence). In nucleotides, the CDR3 is TGTGCCAGCAGCTACCTCCGGGGGCTCAACACTGAAGCTTTCTTT. Translating gives CASSYLRGLNTEAFF. Filled out from reference TRBV11-1 and TRBJ1-1, the complete variable domain reads EAEVAQSPRYKITEKSQAVAFWCDPISGHATLYWYRQILGQGPELLVQFQDESVVDDSQLPKDRFSAERLKGVDSTLKIQPAELGDSAMYLCASSYLRGLNTEAFFGQGTRLTVV.

V gene TRBV5-1 combines with J gene TRBJ1-1; TRBD1 might be the D (5 bases). Germline V CDR1 and CDR2: SGHRS, YFSETQ. The CDR3 sequence is 15 residues long. The V and J ends lost 3 bases and 5 bases respectively, with 17 bases between them. The DNA for the CDR3 is TGCGCCAGCAGCTATCCGGGACCCCCGGGGACTGAAGCTTTCTTT. Translating gives CASSYPGPPGTEAFF. Drawing the rest from reference TRBV5-1 and TRBJ1-1, the complete variable domain is KAGVTQTPRYLIKTRGQQVTLSCSPISGHRSVSWYQQTPGQGLQFLFEYFSETQRNKGNFPGRFSGRQFSNSRSEMNVSTLELGDSALYLCASSYPGPPGTEAFFGQGTRLTVV.

This clone was found once. The chain joins TRBV5-1 to TRBJ2-3; D perhaps matches TRBD1 (6 bases). CDR1 is SGHRS and CDR2 is YFSETQ in the germline V gene. Trimming removed 0 bases from V and 4 bases from J, with 9 bases in between. The CDR3 is made up of 14 amino acids. CDR3 region: CASSLGRGSDTQYF. In nucleotides, the CDR3 is TGCGCCAGCAGCTTGGGCAGGGGATCAGATACGCAGTATTTT.

V and J are TRBV28 and TRBJ2-1; 7 bases map to TRBD2. Germline loops: CDR1 MDHEN, CDR2 SYDVKM. V shed 2 bases and J 1 base; nucleotides not matched to a gene: 5. This CDR3 has 16 residues. CDR3 sequence (DNA): TGTGCCAGCAGTTTACCGTCGCGGGAGTCCTACAATGAGCAGTTCTTC. Translated, it gives CASSLPSRESYNEQFF.

This clone occurred once. The rearrangement links TRBV10-3 to TRBJ1-1; possible D gene TRBD1, 5 bases. The length of the CDR3 is 15 residues. CDR1 is ENHRY and CDR2 is SYGVKD in the germline V gene. The V end was cut by 1 base, the J end by 4 bases, with 13 bases between. CDR3 sequence reads: CAISELGGGGTEAFF. CDR3 in DNA: TGTGCCATCAGTGAGTTGGGGGGAGGAGGCACTGAAGCTTTCTTT.

The V and J genes are TRBV28 and TRBJ2-1; D assignment may be TRBD1 or TRBD2 (5 bases each). V was clipped by 3 bases and J by 0 bases, with 12 bases between them. The CDR3 is made up of 16 amino acids. The germline V gene encodes CDR1 MDHEN and CDR2 SYDVKM. CDR3 coding DNA: TGTGCCAGCAGTTTCTCCCGAGGGGTCTCCTACAATGAGCAGTTCTTC. As protein: CASSFSRGVSYNEQFF. The full variable domain, completed using reference TRBV28 and TRBJ2-1, is DVKVTQSSRYLVKRTGEKVFLECVQDMDHENMFWYRQDPGLGLRLIYFSYDVKMKEKGDIPEGYSVSREKKERFSLILESASTNQTSMYLCASSFSRGVSYNEQFFGPGTRLTVL.